A selection of T cell receptor beta chains follows, all from one sample in a study of T cell responses to AZD1222 COVID-19 vaccine. Method: immunoSEQ multiplex PCR; TCRdb's copy keeps in-frame clones and lacks some. The data show under 30,000 clones, 87% seen once. Sequences were derived from peripheral blood, sampled 28 days after the second AZD1222 dose. The receptors were gathered from an adult who received the AZD1222 COVID-19 vaccine. Both conserved end residues are part of each CDR3. D genes are given only for firm matches. The size of a clone is reported for some rows only, either as once, few or many, or as a class for expanded clones.

>TRBJ1-2|once|TRBV12-3/TRBV12-4|NA
CASSLLTAGGYTF
TGTGCCAGCAGTTTACTTACAGCGGGTGGCTACACCTTC
>TRBJ2-3|NA|TRBV9|NA
CASSANTDTQYF
TGTGCCAGCAGTGCGAACACAGATACGCAGTATTTT
>TRBJ1-5|NA|TRBV20-1|NA
CSASTGTEGFDQPQHF
TGCAGTGCTAGTACCGGAACAGAGGGATTTGATCAGCCCCAGCATTTT
>TRBJ1-2|medium-sized|TRBV25-1|TRBD1
CASSEVDRGGYTF
TGTGCCAGCAGTGAAGTTGACAGGGGCGGCTACACCTTC
>TRBJ1-2|NA|TRBV12-3/TRBV12-4|TRBD1
CASSFSGQGGYTF
TGTGCCAGCAGTTTCTCGGGACAGGGTGGCTACACCTTC
>TRBJ2-3|NA|TRBV10-3|TRBD2
CAINGLAGGNTDTQYF
TGTGCCATCAATGGACTAGCGGGAGGGAACACAGATACGCAGTATTTT
>TRBJ2-3|NA|TRBV12-5|NA
CASGRGSTDTQYF
TGTGCTAGTGGACGGGGGAGCACAGATACGCAGTATTTT
>TRBJ2-7|once|TRBV12-3/TRBV12-4|NA
CASSSGYEQYF
TGTGCCAGCAGTTCCGGCTACGAGCAGTACTTC
>TRBJ2-3|NA|TRBV28|TRBD1
CASRNNRGRTDTQYF
TGTGCCAGCCGGAATAACAGGGGGCGCACAGATACGCAGTATTTT
>TRBJ2-7|NA|TRBV28|NA
CASSILSYEQYF
TGTGCCAGCAGCATCCTCTCCTACGAGCAGTACTTC